The next 32 T cell receptor beta chains were all read from a single sample in a study of shared clonotypes between healthy human individuals. This table comes from immunoSEQ multiplex PCR, and its TCRdb copy is limited to in-frame clones, with some not included. Seen here are fewer than 2.5 million clones, roughly 93% observed once, and the top ten hold about 0.38%. Source material: naive CD4+ T cells from PBMCs. Subset given: CD45RA+ positively selected. The receptors were gathered from a man younger than 35 in good health. Some clones in this sample may be carry-over from other donors' samples.

The chain joins TRBV29-1 to TRBJ1-2, with D tentatively TRBD1 (5 bases). V lost 4 bases and J lost 2, with 17 bases in between. Germline V gene sequence: CDR1 SQVTM, CDR2 ANQGSEA. The length of the CDR3 is 15 residues. CDR3 sequence: CSVAGGVRGNYGYTF. The CDR3 nucleotides read TGCAGCGTTGCTGGGGGGGTTAGAGGCAACTATGGCTACACCTTC.

This rearrangement joins TRBV7-3 to TRBJ1-2, with 10 bases that match TRBD1. CDR1 and CDR2 (germline): SGHTA, FQGTGA. The CDR3 sequence is 14 residues long. With 4 bases clipped from V and 6 bases from J, the junction kept 5 bases outside the gene matches. The CDR3 region is CASSSRQGADGYTF. CDR3 in DNA: TGTGCCAGCAGCTCTCGACAGGGGGCTGATGGCTACACCTTC. Complete variable domain (other parts from reference TRBV7-3 and TRBJ1-2): GAGVSQTPSNKVTEKGKYVELRCDPISGHTALYWYRQSLGQGPEFLIYFQGTGAADDSGLPNDRFFAVRPEGSVSTLKIQRTERGDSAVYLCASSSRQGADGYTFGSGTRLTVV.

J is TRBJ2-1 and V is TRBV11-2; D not resolved. This CDR3 has 15 residues. Germline lookup yields CDR1 SGHAT and CDR2 FQNNGV. Trimming took 0 bases from V and 7 from J, leaving 13 bases between them. The CDR3 loop is CASSLDRPPWNEQFF. CDR3 DNA sequence: TGTGCCAGCAGCTTAGATAGGCCCCCATGGAATGAGCAGTTCTTC.

The J gene is TRBJ1-4, the V gene TRBV28, with a tentative D call TRBD1 (5 bases). CDR3 length: 17 residues. Germline lookup yields CDR1 MDHEN and CDR2 SYDVKM. Between the trimmed V and J ends, which lost 5 bases and 0 bases, there was a span of 16 bases. CDR3: CASSPPTGGATNEKLFF. CDR3 nucleotide sequence: TGTGCCAGCAGTCCACCGACGGGGGGAGCAACTAATGAAAAACTGTTTTTT.

The V gene is TRBV29-1, the J gene TRBJ1-1; D is perhaps TRBD1 (6 bases). The CDR3 consists of 14 residues. Germline V gives CDR1 SQVTM, CDR2 ANQGSEA. The V gene lost 3 bases and the J gene lost 0 bases, with 11 bases spanning the gap. CDR3 protein: CSVDMDRLNTEAFF. The CDR3, as DNA: TGCAGCGTTGATATGGACAGATTGAACACTGAAGCTTTCTTT.

The chain has TRBV10-3 and TRBJ2-3; the D gene is possibly TRBD2 (6 bases). The CDR3 runs to 14 residues. Trimming took off 4 bases at V and 4 bases at J, with 12 bases between the two ends. From germline, CDR1 is ENHRY and CDR2 SYGVKD. The CDR3 sequence: CAISGGREADTQYF. The CDR3 bases are TGTGCCATCAGTGGAGGCAGGGAGGCAGATACGCAGTATTTT.

V usage is TRBV7-9 and J usage is TRBJ2-7, with D perhaps matching TRBD1 (5 bases). Per the germline V gene, CDR1 is SEHNR and CDR2 is FQNEAQ (reference sequence). V was clipped by 3 bases and J by 6 bases, with 15 bases between them. This CDR3 has 14 residues. For the CDR3, the DNA is TGTGCCAGCAGCTTCACCGACAGAACTGGCGAGCAGTACTTC. Amino acid sequence: CASSFTDRTGEQYF.

V and J are TRBV25-1 and TRBJ2-2, with TRBD2 matching over 7 bases. V dropped 2 bases and J dropped 7; count of bases not matched to a gene: 13. The CDR3 is made up of 17 amino acids. The germline CDR1 and CDR2 sequences are MGHDK and SYGVNS. CDR3 sequence reads: CASSEVGAGVDDGELFF. CDR3 DNA: TGTGCCAGCAGTGAAGTCGGGGCGGGAGTTGATGACGGGGAGCTGTTTTTT.

V and J are TRBV9 and TRBJ2-3; TRBD2 might be the D (7 bases). Germline V gene sequence: CDR1 SGDLS, CDR2 YYNGEE. V lost 2 bases, J lost 2 bases, and 12 bases lay in between. This CDR3 region has 15 residues. CDR3 nucleotide sequence: TGTGCCAGCAGCGTGGGGGCGGGAGCCACAGATACGCAGTATTTT. Translated, it gives CASSVGAGATDTQYF.

This clone was seen only once. The V and J genes are TRBV2 and TRBJ2-1; 9 nucleotides agree with TRBD1. The CDR3 is 14 residues long. Germline lookup yields CDR1 SNHLY and CDR2 FYNNEI. The trim removed 7 bases at V and 4 bases at J, leaving 5 bases unmatched. The CDR3 nucleotides are TGTGCCAGCAACATAGACAGGGGGTACAATGAGCAGTTCTTC. This codes for CASNIDRGYNEQFF.

The chain combines TRBV2 with TRBJ2-1; D not resolved. Germline CDR1 reads SNHLY; CDR2 reads FYNNEI. This CDR3 region has 14 residues. V lost 7 bases and J 5 bases, leaving 15 bases between the germline ends. CDR3 sequence (DNA): TGTGCCAGCATTCAGTCCTCATACGACAATGAGCAGTTCTTC. This encodes CASIQSSYDNEQFF.

This chain uses TRBV6-5 with TRBJ1-2; weak D call: TRBD1 (5 bases). Trimming took off 8 bases at V and 4 bases at J, with 8 bases between the two ends. Germline V gene data show CDR1 as MNHEY and CDR2 as SVGAGI. The CDR3 contains 11 residues. CDR3 region: CASGASYGYTF. CDR3 nucleotide sequence: TGTGCCAGCGGGGCCTCCTATGGCTACACCTTC.

The V and J genes are TRBV6-5 and TRBJ2-3; D is possibly TRBD2 (7 bases). Trimming removed 2 bases from V and 7 bases from J, with 13 bases in between. CDR1 and CDR2 (germline): MNHEY, SVGAGI. CDR3 length: 14 amino acids. CDR3 residues: CASSYSRGANTQYF. The CDR3 DNA reads as TGTGCCAGCAGTTACAGCCGGGGGGCGAATACGCAGTATTTT.

The chain uses TRBV5-4 and TRBJ2-5, with D unclear. The CDR3 is 15 amino acids. Germline CDR1 SGHNT, CDR2 YYREEE (reference sequence). The V end lost 3 bases, the J end lost 3 bases, and 15 bases lay between the germline ends. The CDR3 loop is CASSSSGGFEETQYF. The CDR3 region has the DNA TGTGCCAGCAGCTCCTCGGGTGGGTTTGAAGAGACCCAGTACTTC. Full variable domain (missing parts from reference TRBV5-4 and TRBJ2-5): ETGVTQSPTHLIKTRGQQVTLRCSSQSGHNTVSWYQQALGQGPQFIFQYYREEENGRGNFPPRFSGLQFPNYSSELNVNALELDDSALYLCASSSSGGFEETQYFGPGTRLLVL.

V and J are TRBV2 and TRBJ2-3; the D is unclear. Germline lookup yields CDR1 SNHLY and CDR2 FYNNEI. The length of the CDR3 is 13 residues. The V end was cut by 6 bases, the J end by 6 bases, with 13 bases between. CDR3 region: CASRDLVLDTQYF. In DNA form, the CDR3 reads TGTGCCAGCAGAGATCTAGTGTTGGATACGCAGTATTTT.

This rearrangement joins TRBV18 to TRBJ1-1, with 9 bases aligning to TRBD1. There are 15 residues in the CDR3. J lost 2 bases, V lost 3 bases, and 4 bases had no gene match. In germline, CDR1 is KGHSH, CDR2 LQKENI. The CDR3 loop reads CASSPRQGDNTEAFF. CDR3 nucleotides: TGTGCCAGCTCACCCCGACAGGGGGATAACACTGAAGCTTTCTTT.

V usage is TRBV28 and J usage is TRBJ1-4; a weak D match, TRBD1 (6 bases). Trimming pared 5 bases from V and 2 bases from J, leaving 15 bases between. Germline CDR1 reads MDHEN; CDR2 reads SYDVKM. The CDR3 runs to 16 residues. CDR3 in DNA: TGTGCCAGCAGTAATACAGGGAGGACCACTAATGAAAAACTGTTTTTT. It is translated as CASSNTGRTTNEKLFF.

The CDR3 reads CASSKAQGKPGANVLTF. DNA of the CDR3: TGTGCCAGCAGCAAAGCGCAGGGTAAGCCCGGGGCCAACGTCCTGACTTTC. The gene calls are TRBV21-1 and TRBJ2-6; the tabulated D call, TRBD1, remains unverified against the DNA. TRBV21-1 is recorded as a pseudogene. This CDR3 contains 17 residues.

This chain connects TRBV19 to TRBJ1-2, with 10 nucleotides matching TRBD1. Trimming removed 3 bases from V and 8 bases from J; junction bases left unmatched: 9. The CDR3 extends over 15 amino acids. Looked up from germline, CDR1 is LNHDA and CDR2 is SQIVND (reference sequence). CDR3 sequence: CASSMWRQGAPGYTF. The DNA for the CDR3 is TGTGCCAGTAGTATGTGGCGACAGGGGGCCCCCGGCTACACCTTC.

The V gene is TRBV28, the J gene TRBJ1-2; 11 positions agree with TRBD1. This CDR3 spans 15 amino acids. Germline V CDR1 and CDR2: MDHEN, SYDVKM. V shed 3 bases, J shed 8 bases, and the junction held 8 bases outside the gene matches. CDR3: CASSFRGTGGGGYTF. Written as DNA, the CDR3 is TGTGCCAGCAGTTTCCGCGGGACAGGGGGAGGGGGCTACACCTTC.

The V call is TRBV4-1, the J call TRBJ2-7; 9 bases are a match to TRBD2. J lost 2 bases, V lost 0 bases, and 8 bases had no gene match. Germline CDR1 and CDR2: MGHRA and YSYEKL. CDR3 length: 17 amino acids. CDR3 sequence reads: CASSQDLIGTSTYEQYF. The CDR3, as DNA: TGCGCCAGCAGCCAAGATTTGATCGGGACTAGCACCTACGAGCAGTACTTC.

The chain recombines TRBV27 with TRBJ1-5; a possible D gene is TRBD1 (5 bases). In germline, CDR1 is MNHEY, CDR2 SMNVEV (reference sequence). The CDR3 runs 15 residues. Trimming shortened V by 3 bases and J by 7 bases, and 16 bases separated the two germline ends. This chain's CDR3 is CASSFDSAAGQPQHF. The CDR3 DNA follows: TGTGCCAGCAGTTTCGACAGTGCTGCAGGGCAGCCCCAGCATTTT.

V usage is TRBV4-1 and J usage is TRBJ1-4, with D unresolved. This CDR3 has 13 amino acids. Germline lookup yields CDR1 MGHRA and CDR2 YSYEKL. Deletions cut 2 bases from V and 8 bases from J, with 9 bases between. Here the CDR3 reads CASSQWRREKLFF. The CDR3 region has the DNA TGCGCCAGCAGCCAATGGAGGAGGGAAAAACTGTTTTTT.

The chain combines TRBV5-4 with TRBJ2-7, with D uncertain. CDR1 is SGHNT, CDR2 YYREEE, per germline (reference sequence). The CDR3 totals 14 residues. The germline V and J ends were trimmed by 0 bases and 2 bases, with 9 bases remaining between them. The CDR3 region is CASSLGPRPYEQYF. The CDR3 DNA follows: TGTGCCAGCAGCTTGGGACCCCGCCCCTACGAGCAGTACTTC.

The genes are TRBV9 and TRBJ2-5; 10 nucleotides line up with TRBD2. This CDR3 is 15 amino acids long. Trimming at V came to 4 bases and at J to 5 bases, leaving 8 bases not matched to a gene. Germline CDR1 and CDR2: SGDLS and YYNGEE. Here the CDR3 DNA reads TGTGCCAGCAGCATCAATAGCGGGAGGAGGGAGACCCAGTACTTC. This translates into CASSINSGRRETQYF.

The V and J genes are TRBV15 and TRBJ2-7; 8 nucleotides align to TRBD2. Trimming removed 3 bases from V and 4 bases from J; junction bases left unmatched: 5. CDR1 LNHNV and CDR2 YYDKDF come from the germline V gene (reference sequence). The CDR3 has 14 amino acids. The CDR3 bases are TGTGCCACCAGCAGGGAGCGGGAGCATTACGAGCAGTACTTC. This gives the protein CATSREREHYEQYF.

With respect to this clone: This same CDR3 is encoded by further DNA sequences in the sample. The chain carries TRBV11-3 and TRBJ1-3; D uncertain. Germline-derived CDR1 and CDR2 are SGHNT and YENEEA. The CDR3 runs to 13 residues. V dropped 5 bases and J dropped 2 bases, with 7 bases sitting between them. CDR3 DNA sequence: TGTGCCAGCAGCCCACGAGCTGGAAACACCATATATTTT. Its translation: CASSPRAGNTIYF. The full variable domain, with the rest looked up from reference TRBV11-3 and TRBJ1-3, is EAGVVQSPRYKIIEKKQPVAFWCNPISGHNTLYWYLQNLGQGPELLIRYENEEAVDDSQLPKDRFSAERLKGVDSTLKIQPAELGDSAVYLCASSPRAGNTIYFGEGSWLTVV.

Notes on this clone: The sample contains more than one DNA sequence encoding this CDR3. CDR3 nucleotides: TGCGCCAGCAGCTTGGGCGGGAGTGACTACGAGCAGTACTTC. Its translation is CASSLGGSDYEQYF. This rearrangement joins TRBV5-1 to TRBJ2-7, with 7 bases lining up with TRBD2. J lost 3 bases, V lost 0 bases, and 3 bases had no gene match. Per germline, CDR1 SGHRS and CDR2 YFSETQ. The length of the CDR3 is 14 residues.

J is TRBJ2-2 and V is TRBV5-4; the D gene is possibly TRBD2 (5 bases). Deletions cut 3 bases from V and 2 bases from J, with 8 bases between. The CDR3 runs 14 residues. Germline assignment: CDR1 SGHNT and CDR2 YYREEE (reference sequence). For the CDR3, the DNA is TGTGCCAGCAGCTCTAGCAGCAACACCGGGGAGCTGTTTTTT. Amino acids: CASSSSSNTGELFF.

The CDR3 DNA reads as TGTGCCAGCAGTTACTCGACATATGAATACACCGGGGAGCTGTTTTTT. The encoded protein is CASSYSTYEYTGELFF. This chain connects TRBV6-5 to TRBJ2-2; D is undetermined. The germline V gene encodes CDR1 MNHEY and CDR2 SVGAGI. Trimming removed 0 bases at V and 3 bases at J, with 11 bases between. CDR3 length: 16 amino acids.

This clone was counted a few times. The V call is TRBV7-3, the J call TRBJ1-1; TRBD1 might be the D (5 bases). The V end was cut by 3 bases, the J end by 1 base, with 9 bases between. Germline V CDR1 and CDR2: SGHTA, FQGTGA. The CDR3 has 14 amino acids. The CDR3 region has the DNA TGTGCCAGCAGCTTGAACGGACAGAACACTGAAGCTTTCTTT. This translates into CASSLNGQNTEAFF.

The DNA of the CDR3 is TGTGCCAGCAGCCCCACGACAGGGAATCAGCCCCAGCATTTT. It is translated as CASSPTTGNQPQHF. The V gene is TRBV9, the J gene TRBJ1-5; 7 positions agree with TRBD1. Germline V lookup: CDR1 SGDLS, CDR2 YYNGEE. Trimming cost V 4 bases and J 4 bases; bases outside gene matches: 5. The CDR3 covers 14 residues.